The rows below give T cell receptor beta chains drawn from one sample of a study of cytomegalovirus exposure and HLA in healthy donors. Data came from immunoSEQ multiplex PCR; TCRdb stores just in-frame clones and leaves some out. Seen here are roughly 81,000 clones, under 85% observed once, and the top ten hold about 2%. Sequenced material: PBMCs. These receptors were obtained from a boy younger than 18 in good health and CMV-seronegative. The CDR3 runs from the conserved cysteine through the conserved F or W. D genes are given only for firm matches. Clone size is not always given. Where it is, it says once, few, many or a class for expanded clones.

d_call clone_size j_call v_call cdr3_aa cdr3_nt
NA NA TRBJ1-5 TRBV19 CASSIKAGQPQHF TGTGCCAGTAGTATAAAAGCAGGGCAGCCCCAGCATTTT
TRBD1 once TRBJ1-1 TRBV2 CASSETGSTEAFF TGTGCCAGCAGTGAGACAGGGAGCACTGAAGCTTTCTTT
NA NA TRBJ2-6 TRBV11-2 CASQGSYSGANVLTF TGTGCCAGCCAAGGGAGTTACTCTGGGGCCAACGTCCTGACTTTC
NA NA TRBJ2-7 TRBV5-6 CASSSDTEQYF TGTGCCAGCAGCTCGGACACCGAGCAGTACTTC
TRBD1 NA TRBJ1-5 TRBV30 CAATGTDSYSNQPQHF TGTGCCGCTACCGGGACAGATAGCTATAGCAATCAGCCCCAGCATTTT
NA NA TRBJ2-3 TRBV4-2 CASSLNGADTQYF TGTGCCAGCAGCCTCAACGGTGCAGATACGCAGTATTTT
TRBD2 few TRBJ2-7 TRBV6-5 CASSSRTSGSYEQYF TGTGCCAGCAGCTCCCGGACTAGCGGTTCCTACGAGCAGTACTTC
NA once TRBJ1-1 TRBV7-2 CASSFFKGGWNIF TGTGCCAGCAGCTTCTTCAAGGGGGGGTGGAACATTTTT
TRBD1 few TRBJ2-6 TRBV6-4 CASSAQQGPANVLTF TGTGCCAGCAGTGCCCAACAGGGGCCGGCCAACGTCCTGACTTTC
NA few TRBJ1-1 TRBV29-1 CSVDEGKWTEAFF TGCAGCGTTGACGAGGGAAAGTGGACTGAAGCTTTCTTT
NA few TRBJ2-7 TRBV30 CAWSLTGYSYEQYF TGTGCCTGGTCTTTGACGGGATACTCCTACGAGCAGTACTTC
TRBD2 NA TRBJ2-7 TRBV6-1 CASLGGATSYEQYF TGTGCCAGCCTCGGGGGGGCCACCTCCTACGAGCAGTACTTC
NA once TRBJ1-1 TRBV30 CAWSRSGDANTEAFF TGTGCCTGGAGTAGGAGCGGGGACGCGAACACTGAAGCTTTCTTT
TRBD1 few TRBJ2-7 TRBV30 CALWDRGKYEQYF TGTGCCTTATGGGACAGGGGGAAATACGAGCAGTACTTC
TRBD1 NA TRBJ2-7 TRBV7-9 CASSFGDREADEQYF TGTGCCAGCAGCTTCGGGGACAGGGAAGCAGACGAGCAGTACTTC
TRBD2 NA TRBJ2-1 TRBV7-3 CASSPGGLAAYNEQFF TGTGCCAGCAGCCCAGGCGGGCTAGCGGCCTACAATGAGCAGTTCTTC
TRBD1 NA TRBJ1-2 TRBV6-1 CASTLEQGAGYTF TGTGCCAGCACTTTAGAACAGGGGGCTGGCTACACCTTC
NA NA TRBJ2-5 TRBV30 CAWSVRRQETQYF TGTGCCTGGAGTGTACGGCGGCAAGAGACCCAGTACTTC
TRBD1 NA TRBJ2-3 TRBV19 CASGQGAPDTQYF TGTGCCAGTGGACAGGGGGCGCCAGATACGCAGTATTTT
TRBD1 NA TRBJ1-1 TRBV14 CASSQGQGMNTEAFF TGTGCCAGCAGCCAAGGACAGGGCATGAACACTGAAGCTTTCTTT
NA NA TRBJ1-5 TRBV4-3 CASSQEWEGNQPQHF TGCGCCAGCAGCCAAGAGTGGGAGGGCAATCAGCCCCAGCATTTT
NA NA TRBJ1-1 TRBV9 CASSVDGQGNTEAFF TGTGCCAGCAGCGTAGATGGGCAGGGGAACACTGAAGCTTTCTTT
TRBD2 NA TRBJ2-3 TRBV7-2 CASSLTSGGADTQYF TGTGCCAGCAGCTTGACTAGCGGGGGGGCAGATACGCAGTATTTT
NA NA TRBJ1-4 TRBV11-2 CASSLSQTQNEKLFF TGTGCCAGCAGCTTATCACAGACACAAAATGAAAAACTGTTTTTT
NA NA TRBJ1-4 TRBV5-1 CASSSEGVTNEKLFF TGCGCCAGCAGCTCAGAGGGGGTAACTAATGAAAAACTGTTTTTT
TRBD1 NA TRBJ1-1 TRBV30 CAWSGTGGEAFF TGTGCCTGGAGTGGGACAGGGGGCGAAGCTTTCTTT
TRBD1 NA TRBJ2-7 TRBV6-5 CASSYLGTGEAEQYF TGTGCCAGCAGTTATTTGGGAACAGGGGAAGCCGAGCAGTACTTC
TRBD2 few TRBJ2-7 TRBV7-8 CASSLEVLAGHEQYF TGTGCCAGCAGCTTAGAGGTGCTAGCGGGACACGAGCAGTACTTC
TRBD2 NA TRBJ2-7 TRBV4-3 CASSQDSGGSYEQYF TGCGCCAGCAGTCAAGATAGCGGGGGGAGTTACGAGCAGTACTTC
TRBD1 few TRBJ2-7 TRBV7-2 CASSRPVGTGIGDEQYF TGTGCCAGCAGCCGTCCAGTAGGGACAGGGATCGGGGACGAGCAGTACTTC
NA NA TRBJ2-7 TRBV7-9 CASSSSRAYEQYF TGTGCCAGCAGCTCGTCCAGGGCTTACGAGCAGTACTTC
TRBD1 NA TRBJ1-1 TRBV5-4 CASRPGTENTEAFF TGTGCCAGCCGACCCGGGACAGAGAACACTGAAGCTTTCTTT
TRBD1 NA TRBJ2-7 TRBV4-3 CASSQVVTGGYEQYF TGCGCCAGCAGCCAAGTGGTGACAGGGGGCTACGAGCAGTACTTC
NA NA TRBJ1-1 TRBV5-1 CASSLGSPGVEAFF TGCGCCAGCAGCCTGGGGTCACCCGGGGTTGAAGCTTTCTTT
TRBD1 NA TRBJ1-1 TRBV27 CASSLGQGAAFF TGTGCCAGCAGTTTGGGGCAGGGGGCGGCTTTCTTT
NA NA TRBJ1-1 TRBV4-1 CASSQGQYTEAFF TGCGCCAGCAGCCAAGGACAGTACACTGAAGCTTTCTTT
NA NA TRBJ1-4 TRBV6-6 CASSWGGQEKLFF TGTGCCAGCAGTTGGGGGGGGCAGGAAAAACTGTTTTTT
TRBD1 few TRBJ1-2 TRBV5-1 CASSLGDRGPDYGYTF TGCGCCAGCAGCTTGGGGGACAGGGGGCCCGACTATGGCTACACCTTC
TRBD1 NA TRBJ1-5 TRBV4-1 CASSQKQGSVQPQHF TGCGCCAGCAGCCAAAAACAGGGGTCGGTTCAGCCCCAGCATTTT
NA NA TRBJ2-2 TRBV5-1 CASSLLPAGELFF TGCGCCAGCAGCTTGTTGCCAGCCGGGGAGCTGTTTTTT
TRBD2 few TRBJ2-7 TRBV4-2 CASSQDGAGEGYEQYF TGTGCCAGCAGCCAAGATGGGGCGGGAGAGGGATACGAGCAGTACTTC
NA NA TRBJ2-2 TRBV7-6 CASSSTGQINTGELFF TGTGCCAGCAGCTCAACTGGACAGATAAACACCGGGGAGCTGTTTTTT
TRBD2 NA TRBJ2-7 TRBV5-1 CASSTGLAGSSYEQYF TGCGCCAGCAGCACGGGACTAGCGGGGAGCTCCTACGAGCAGTACTTC
TRBD2 NA TRBJ2-1 TRBV7-2 CASSLEERGGKDEQFF TGTGCCAGCAGCTTAGAGGAGCGGGGGGGCAAGGATGAGCAGTTCTTC
TRBD1 NA TRBJ2-7 TRBV7-2 CASSPTRTGGEQYF TGTGCCAGCAGCCCGACTAGAACAGGGGGCGAGCAGTACTTC
TRBD1 NA TRBJ1-2 TRBV7-2 CASSLEGARGGYTF TGTGCCAGCAGCTTAGAGGGGGCGCGGGGCGGCTACACCTTC
TRBD1 NA TRBJ1-5 TRBV7-9 CASSLAETGNQPQHF TGTGCCAGCAGCTTAGCCGAGACAGGGAATCAGCCCCAGCATTTT
TRBD1 NA TRBJ1-5 TRBV19 CASSPTGVQPQHF TGTGCCAGTAGTCCGACAGGGGTTCAGCCCCAGCATTTT
NA NA TRBJ2-7 TRBV21-1 CASRPPTGQVDYEQYF TGTGCCAGCAGGCCGCCCACAGGACAGGTGGATTACGAGCAGTACTTC
NA NA TRBJ2-7 TRBV5-4 CASSWTDQEEQYF TGTGCCAGCAGCTGGACTGACCAGGAAGAGCAGTACTTC
TRBD1 NA TRBJ2-3 TRBV5-1 CASSGTGSDTQYF TGCGCCAGCAGCGGGACAGGGTCCGATACGCAGTATTTT
NA NA TRBJ2-7 TRBV2 CASIAGAREQYF TGTGCCAGCATTGCAGGGGCTCGCGAGCAGTACTTC